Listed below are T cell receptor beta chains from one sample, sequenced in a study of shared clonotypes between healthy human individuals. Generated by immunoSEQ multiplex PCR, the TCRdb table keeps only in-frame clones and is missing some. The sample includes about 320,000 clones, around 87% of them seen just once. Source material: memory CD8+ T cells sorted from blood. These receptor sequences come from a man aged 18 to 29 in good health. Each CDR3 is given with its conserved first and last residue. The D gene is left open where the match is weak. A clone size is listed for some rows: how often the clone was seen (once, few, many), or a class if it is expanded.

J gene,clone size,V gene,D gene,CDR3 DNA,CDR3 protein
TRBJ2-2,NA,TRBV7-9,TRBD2,TGTGCCAGCAGCCGACTAGCGGGAGTAGCCGGGGAGCTGTTTTTT,CASSRLAGVAGELFF
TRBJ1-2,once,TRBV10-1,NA,TGCGCCAGCAGTGCCAACTATGGCTACACCTTC,CASSANYGYTF
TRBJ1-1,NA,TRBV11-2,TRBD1,TGTGCCAGCAGCTTGGGGTCGACAGGGAGGAACACTGAAGCTTTCTTT,CASSLGSTGRNTEAFF
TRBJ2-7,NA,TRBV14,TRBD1,TGTGCCAGCACCCCTCGGGGACAGGGCTCCTACGAGCAGTACTTC,CASTPRGQGSYEQYF
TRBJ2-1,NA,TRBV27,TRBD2,TGTGCCAGCAGTTCTCAGAGACTAGCGGGAGTCGATGAGCAGTTCTTC,CASSSQRLAGVDEQFF
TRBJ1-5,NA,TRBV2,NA,TGTGCCAGCAGTCAATATAGCAATCAGCCCCAGCATTTT,CASSQYSNQPQHF
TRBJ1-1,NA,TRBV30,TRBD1,TGTGCCTGGAGTGGACGGTACAGGGGGAACACTGAAGCTTTCTTT,CAWSGRYRGNTEAFF
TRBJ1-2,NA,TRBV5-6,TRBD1,TGTGCCAGCAGCCTACCGACAGGGGGAGGTGGCTACACCTTC,CASSLPTGGGGYTF
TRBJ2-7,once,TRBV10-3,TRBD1,TGTGCCACGTGGGGACAGAGCTACGAGCAGTACTTC,CATWGQSYEQYF
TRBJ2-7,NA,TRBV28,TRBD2,TGTGCCAGCAGGCGAGCGGGGGGGCCCTACGAGCAGTACTTC,CASRRAGGPYEQYF
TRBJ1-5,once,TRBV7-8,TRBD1,TGTGCCAGCAGCTACATGACAGGGGAGTGGCAGCCCCAGCATTTT,CASSYMTGEWQPQHF
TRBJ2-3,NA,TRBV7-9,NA,TGTGCCAGCAGCTTCTTGCGGAGGCCCAGCACAGATACGCAGTATTTT,CASSFLRRPSTDTQYF
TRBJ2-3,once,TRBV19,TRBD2,TGTGCCAGTAGTATAGTTGGGACTAGCGTATCAGATACGCAGTATTTT,CASSIVGTSVSDTQYF
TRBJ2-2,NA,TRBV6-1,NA,TGTGCCAGCAGGCTTAAGGTTTTGAACACCGGGGAGCTGTTTTTT,CASRLKVLNTGELFF
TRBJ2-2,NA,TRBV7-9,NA,TGTGCCAGCAGCCCCCCAGCGGAGCGGGACACCGGGGAGCTGTTTTTT,CASSPPAERDTGELFF
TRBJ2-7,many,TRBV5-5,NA,TGTGCCAGCAGCTTGGCCCACCAGAGCTACGAGCAGTACTTC,CASSLAHQSYEQYF
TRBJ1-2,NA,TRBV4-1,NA,TGCGCCAGCAGCCAGACGACAGCTAACTATGGCTACACCTTC,CASSQTTANYGYTF
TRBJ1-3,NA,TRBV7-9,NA,TGTGCCAGCAGCTTAGCGATCTCAGGGGACTCTGGAAACACCATATATTTT,CASSLAISGDSGNTIYF
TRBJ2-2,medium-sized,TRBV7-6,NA,TGTGCCAGCAGCTGGGCGGCCGGGGAGCTGTTTTTT,CASSWAAGELFF
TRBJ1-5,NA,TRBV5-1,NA,TGCGCCAGCAGCTTGGAAGGGAATGGAGGAATCTCAAAGCCCCAGCATTTT,CASSLEGNGGISKPQHF
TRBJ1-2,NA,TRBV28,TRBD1,TGTGCCAGCAGTTTATCGGCAGGGGGCGAGAGCTACACCTTC,CASSLSAGGESYTF
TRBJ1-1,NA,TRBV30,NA,TGTGCCTGGAGTGTGGAGGGCGACACTGAAGCTTTCTTT,CAWSVEGDTEAFF
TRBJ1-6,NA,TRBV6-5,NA,TGTGCCAGCAGTAGCTATGTTCGTTCACCCCTCCACTTT,CASSSYVRSPLHF
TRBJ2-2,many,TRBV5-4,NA,TGTGCCAGCAGCCCCTGGGCATCGAACACCGGGGAGCTGTTTTTT,CASSPWASNTGELFF
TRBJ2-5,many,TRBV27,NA,TGTGCCAGCAGCCCGGACCAAGAGACCCAGTACTTC,CASSPDQETQYF
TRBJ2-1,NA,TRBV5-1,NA,TGCGCCAGCAGCTTGGTTTGGGGAGTCTACAATGAGCAGTTCTTC,CASSLVWGVYNEQFF
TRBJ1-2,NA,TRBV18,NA,TGTGCCAGCTCACCAAGACCTACAGAGGGCGGCTATGGCTACACCTTC,CASSPRPTEGGYGYTF
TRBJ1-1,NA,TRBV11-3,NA,TGTGCCAGCACCCCCGGGACTGGCACTGAAGCTTTCTTT,CASTPGTGTEAFF
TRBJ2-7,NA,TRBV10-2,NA,TGCGCCAGCAGTGAGTCGGACAGTAACGAGCAGTACTTC,CASSESDSNEQYF
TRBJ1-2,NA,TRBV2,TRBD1,TGTGCCAGCAGTGATGAGGGGGCGCCTAACTATGGCTACACCTTC,CASSDEGAPNYGYTF
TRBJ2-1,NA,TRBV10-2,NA,TGCGCCAGCAGTGAGGGGGGGAATGAGCAGTTCTTC,CASSEGGNEQFF
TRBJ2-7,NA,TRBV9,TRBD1,TGTGCCAGCAGCGCGGGGGACAGGTCAGAGCAGTACTTC,CASSAGDRSEQYF
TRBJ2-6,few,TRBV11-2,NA,TGTGCCAGCAGCCCAGAAGGCTCTGGGGCCAACGTCCTGACTTTC,CASSPEGSGANVLTF
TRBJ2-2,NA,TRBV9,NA,TGTGCCAGCAGCCTTCTGGAAAGGGGCACCGGGGAGCTGTTTTTT,CASSLLERGTGELFF
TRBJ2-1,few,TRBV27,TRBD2,TGTGCCAGCAGTTTGGGACTAGCGGGAACTAATGAGCAGTTCTTC,CASSLGLAGTNEQFF
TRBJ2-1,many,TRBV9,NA,TGTGCCAGCAGCGTAGATAACGGTGAGCAGTTCTTC,CASSVDNGEQFF